The rows below give T cell receptor beta chains drawn from one sample of a study of T-cell memory formation after mild COVID-19. In TCRdb, the 5' RACE reads were re-called with MiXCR into one record per CDR3 protein. Here the sample spans hundreds of thousands of distinct CDR3 sequences, roughly a fifth being singletons. Sequenced sample: PBMCs or a T cell subset sorted from them (not recorded which). All receptors derive from an adult woman who had mild COVID-19 (a few samples of this study predate the infection). Cell type and time point are not known. Both conserved end residues are trimmed from each CDR3. D genes are given only for firm matches. For some rows the clone size is stated as once, few or many, or as a class when expanded; others skip it.

j_call clone_size d_call v_call cdr3_aa
TRBJ1-1 many TRBD1 TRBV12-3/TRBV12-4 ASSSNAAQGIGTEAF
TRBJ1-1 NA NA TRBV7-9 ASSYTGSDSEAF
TRBJ2-5 few TRBD2 TRBV12-3/TRBV12-4 ASSFGLAGGWETQY
TRBJ2-2 NA NA TRBV24-1 ATSDSGTGELF
TRBJ1-6 few NA TRBV9 ASSVWDISSYNSPLH
TRBJ1-2 NA NA TRBV7-2 ASSRDRLSGYT
TRBJ2-7 NA NA TRBV4-3 ASSQWEEGEQY
TRBJ2-7 few TRBD2 TRBV6-5 ASSYSERGVSHEQY
TRBJ1-5 few NA TRBV3-1 ASSQGIPGPAGPQH
TRBJ2-1 few TRBD2 TRBV14 ASSLRRGLAGFSSYNEQF
TRBJ2-7 NA NA TRBV7-9 ASSYRDKPYEQY
TRBJ1-1 few NA TRBV9 ASSVQGRTEAF
TRBJ2-2 few NA TRBV7-9 ASSLTHTGELF
TRBJ2-5 few NA TRBV29-1 SVWGHIDPNGGETQY
TRBJ2-1 NA NA TRBV7-8 ASSLGQGKQF
TRBJ1-4 NA NA TRBV3-1 ASSQAGHNEKLF
TRBJ2-7 many NA TRBV7-9 ASSLGWQEQY
TRBJ2-1 few TRBD2 TRBV24-1 ATSDGTSGANEQF